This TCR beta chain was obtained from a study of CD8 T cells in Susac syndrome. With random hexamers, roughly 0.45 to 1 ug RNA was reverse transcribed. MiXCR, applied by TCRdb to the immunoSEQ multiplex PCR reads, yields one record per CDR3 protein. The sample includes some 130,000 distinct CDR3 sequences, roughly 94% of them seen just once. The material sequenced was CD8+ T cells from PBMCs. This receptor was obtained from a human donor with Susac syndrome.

The CDR3 loop reads CATSDIRGLYYF. The CDR3 region has the DNA TGTGCCACCAGTGATATCCGGGGACTGTATTACTTC. The chain joins TRBV24-1 to TRBJ2-5; TRBD2 is a possible D gene (6 bases). Germline CDR1 and CDR2: KGHDR and SFDVKD. The CDR3 is 12 amino acids. The V gene lost 3 bases and the J gene lost 14 bases, with 15 bases spanning the gap.